This T cell receptor beta chain was found in a study of blood T cell repertoires in COVID-19. Study information: The United States, Italy and Spain were the sources of the acute and convalescent COVID-19 samples. PBMCs, B-cell-depleted T cells, or T cells provided the cDNA or gDNA that made up the material.

Authors' data handling: For nucleated cells, counts were estimated from reference gene primer amplification. The data were produced by immunoSEQ multiplex PCR, yet TCRdb's version contains in-frame clones alone and is incomplete. The V and J calls and clone size were taken over from that table, and D and trimming were inferred from the DNA. Of around 72,000 clones in the sample, 86% were seen once. The specimen was peripheral blood. The TCR comes from a man aged 70 or older with active or convalescent COVID-19.

The CDR3 sequence is CASSAGTLNQPQHF. CDR3 DNA sequence: TGCGCCAGCAGCGCAGGGACACTGAATCAGCCCCAGCATTTT. This chain joins TRBV5-1 and TRBJ1-5, with D perhaps TRBD1 (6 bases). V was clipped by 4 bases and J by 4 bases, with 12 bases between them. This CDR3 contains 14 residues. CDR1 SGHRS and CDR2 YFSETQ come from the germline V gene.